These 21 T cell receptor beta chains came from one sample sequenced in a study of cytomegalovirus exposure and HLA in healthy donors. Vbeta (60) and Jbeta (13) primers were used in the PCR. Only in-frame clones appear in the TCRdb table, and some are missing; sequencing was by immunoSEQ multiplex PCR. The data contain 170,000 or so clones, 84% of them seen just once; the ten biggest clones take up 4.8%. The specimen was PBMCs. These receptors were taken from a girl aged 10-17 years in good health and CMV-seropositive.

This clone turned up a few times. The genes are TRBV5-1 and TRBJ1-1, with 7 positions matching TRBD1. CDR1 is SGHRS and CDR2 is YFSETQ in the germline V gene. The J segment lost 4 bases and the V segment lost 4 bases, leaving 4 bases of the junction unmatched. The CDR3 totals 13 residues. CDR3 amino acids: CASSPGTATEAFF. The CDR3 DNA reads TGCGCCAGCAGCCCAGGGACAGCCACTGAAGCTTTCTTT. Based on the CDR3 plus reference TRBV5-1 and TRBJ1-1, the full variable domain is KAGVTQTPRYLIKTRGQQVTLSCSPISGHRSVSWYQQTPGQGLQFLFEYFSETQRNKGNFPGRFSGRQFSNSRSEMNVSTLELGDSALYLCASSPGTATEAFFGQGTRLTVV.

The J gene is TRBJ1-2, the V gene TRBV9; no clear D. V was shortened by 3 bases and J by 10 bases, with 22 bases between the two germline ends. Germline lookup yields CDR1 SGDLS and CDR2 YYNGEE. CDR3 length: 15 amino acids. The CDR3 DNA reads TGTGCCAGCAGCGCCCGTAGTCAGGAAAAGGAGGACTACACCTTC. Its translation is CASSARSQEKEDYTF. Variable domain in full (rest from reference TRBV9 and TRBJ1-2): DSGVTQTPKHLITATGQRVTLRCSPRSGDLSVYWYQQSLDQGLQFLIQYYNGEERAKGNILERFSAQQFPDLHSELNLSSLELGDSALYFCASSARSQEKEDYTFGSGTRLTVV.

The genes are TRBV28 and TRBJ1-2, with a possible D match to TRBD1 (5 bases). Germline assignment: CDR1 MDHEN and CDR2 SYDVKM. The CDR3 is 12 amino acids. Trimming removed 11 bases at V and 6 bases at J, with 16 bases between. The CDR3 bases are TGTGCCCTGGGCAGGGAAAGTCATGGCTACACCTTC. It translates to CALGRESHGYTF.

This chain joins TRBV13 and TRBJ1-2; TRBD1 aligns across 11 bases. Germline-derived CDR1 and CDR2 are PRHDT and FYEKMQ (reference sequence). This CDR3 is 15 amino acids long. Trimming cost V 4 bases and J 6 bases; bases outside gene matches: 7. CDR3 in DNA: TGTGCCAGCAGCTCCGGACAGGGGGCTTATAATGGCTACACCTTC. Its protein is CASSSGQGAYNGYTF.

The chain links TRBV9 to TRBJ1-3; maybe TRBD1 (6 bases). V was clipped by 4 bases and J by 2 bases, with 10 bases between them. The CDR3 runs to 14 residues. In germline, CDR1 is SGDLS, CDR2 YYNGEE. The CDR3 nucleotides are TGTGCCAGCAGCAGGGGGGGGACTGGAAACACCATATATTTT. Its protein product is CASSRGGTGNTIYF.

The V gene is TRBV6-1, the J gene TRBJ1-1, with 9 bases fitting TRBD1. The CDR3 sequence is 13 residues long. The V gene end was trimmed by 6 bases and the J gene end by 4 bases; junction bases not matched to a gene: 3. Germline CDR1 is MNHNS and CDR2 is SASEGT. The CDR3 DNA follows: TGTGCCAGCAGACAGGGGGCTTTCACTGAAGCTTTCTTT. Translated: CASRQGAFTEAFF.

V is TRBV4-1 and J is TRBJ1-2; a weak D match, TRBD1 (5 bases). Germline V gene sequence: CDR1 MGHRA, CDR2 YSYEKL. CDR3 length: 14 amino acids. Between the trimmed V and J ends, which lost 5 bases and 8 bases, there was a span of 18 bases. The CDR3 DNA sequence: TGCGCCAGCAGCAGCCGCGGGGGTATAGAGGGCTACACCTTC. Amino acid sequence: CASSSRGGIEGYTF.

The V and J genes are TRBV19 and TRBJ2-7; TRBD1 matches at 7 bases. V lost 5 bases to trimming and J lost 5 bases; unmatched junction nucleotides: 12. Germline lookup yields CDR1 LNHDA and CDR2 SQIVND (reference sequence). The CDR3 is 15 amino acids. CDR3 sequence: CASSLYPGGDDEQYF. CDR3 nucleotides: TGTGCCAGTAGTTTATACCCAGGGGGTGATGACGAGCAGTACTTC.

The DNA of the CDR3 is TGTGCCAGCAGTGTTAGATTTAGCAATCAGCCCCAGCATTTT. It encodes CASSVRFSNQPQHF. V usage is TRBV28 and J usage is TRBJ1-5; D remains ambiguous. The CDR3 sequence is 14 residues long. Germline lookup yields CDR1 MDHEN and CDR2 SYDVKM. Between the trimmed V and J ends, which lost 5 bases and 0 bases, there was a span of 8 bases.

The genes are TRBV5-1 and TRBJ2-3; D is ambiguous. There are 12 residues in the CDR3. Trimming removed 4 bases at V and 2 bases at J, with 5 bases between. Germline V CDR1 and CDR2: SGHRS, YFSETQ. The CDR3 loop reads CASSPDTDTQYF. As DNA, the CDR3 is TGCGCCAGCAGCCCAGACACAGATACGCAGTATTTT.

CDR3 coding DNA: TGTGCCAGCAGCGTAGTATACACAGATACGCAGTATTTT. Translation gives CASSVVYTDTQYF. The chain recombines TRBV9 with TRBJ2-3; no firm D call. Germline V gene data show CDR1 as SGDLS and CDR2 as YYNGEE. V lost 0 bases to trimming and J lost 2 bases, with 4 bases between them. The CDR3 runs to 13 residues.

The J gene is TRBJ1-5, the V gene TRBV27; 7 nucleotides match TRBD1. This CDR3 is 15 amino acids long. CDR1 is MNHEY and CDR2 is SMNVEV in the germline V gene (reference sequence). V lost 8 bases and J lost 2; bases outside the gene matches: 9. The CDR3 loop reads CASRINRGGNQPQHF. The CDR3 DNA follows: TGTGCCAGCCGCATAAACAGGGGTGGCAATCAGCCCCAGCATTTT.

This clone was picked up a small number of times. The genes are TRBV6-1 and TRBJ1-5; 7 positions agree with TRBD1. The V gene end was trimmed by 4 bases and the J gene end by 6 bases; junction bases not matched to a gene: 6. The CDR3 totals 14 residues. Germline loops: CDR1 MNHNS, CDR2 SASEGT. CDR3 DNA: TGTGCCAGCAGTGGCGGACAGGAAAGTCAGCCCCAGCATTTT. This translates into CASSGGQESQPQHF.

The CDR3 here is CASSQVEAGEYEQYF. In nucleotides, the CDR3 is TGCGCCAGCAGCCAAGTAGAAGCGGGGGAATACGAGCAGTACTTC. V and J are TRBV4-1 and TRBJ2-5; 8 nucleotides match TRBD2. Gene TRBJ2-7 matches the end of the DNA better, so the J call may be wrong. Germline V lookup: CDR1 MGHRA, CDR2 YSYEKL. The CDR3 totals 15 residues.

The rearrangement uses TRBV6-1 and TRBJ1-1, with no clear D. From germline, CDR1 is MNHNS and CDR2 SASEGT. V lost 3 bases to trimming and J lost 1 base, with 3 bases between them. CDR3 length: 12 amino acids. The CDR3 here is CASSDRNTEAFF. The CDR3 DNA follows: TGTGCCAGCAGTGACAGGAACACTGAAGCTTTCTTT.

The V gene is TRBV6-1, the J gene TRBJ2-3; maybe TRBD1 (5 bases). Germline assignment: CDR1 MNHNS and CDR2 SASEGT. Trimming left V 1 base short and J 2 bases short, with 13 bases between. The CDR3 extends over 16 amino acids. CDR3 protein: CASSEEGRAVTDTQYF. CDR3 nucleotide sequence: TGTGCCAGCAGTGAAGAGGGCAGGGCAGTCACAGATACGCAGTATTTT.

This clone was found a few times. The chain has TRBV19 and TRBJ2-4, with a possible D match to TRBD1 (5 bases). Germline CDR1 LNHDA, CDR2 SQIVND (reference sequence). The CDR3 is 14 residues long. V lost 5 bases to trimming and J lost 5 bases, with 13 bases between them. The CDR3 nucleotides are TGTGCCAGTAGTCCCACAGGCGTACAAAACATTCAGTACTTC. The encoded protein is CASSPTGVQNIQYF. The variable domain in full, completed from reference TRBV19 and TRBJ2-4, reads DGGITQSPKYLFRKEGQNVTLSCEQNLNHDAMYWYRQDPGQGLRLIYYSQIVNDFQKGDIAEGYSVSREKKESFPLTVTSAQKNPTAFYLCASSPTGVQNIQYFGAGTRLSVL.

CDR3 sequence: CASSGGQSYGYTF. The CDR3 DNA is TGTGCCAGCAGTGGGGGACAGTCCTATGGCTACACCTTC. The V call is TRBV27, the J call TRBJ1-2; 7 bases align to TRBD1. Trimming at V came to 5 bases and at J to 4 bases, leaving 4 bases not matched to a gene. The CDR3 length is 13 residues. Germline assignment: CDR1 MNHEY and CDR2 SMNVEV (reference sequence).

The CDR3 protein is CASSVGSAYYTDTQYF. CDR3 in DNA: TGTGCCAGCAGCGTAGGCTCAGCTTACTACACAGATACGCAGTATTTT. This chain links TRBV9 with TRBJ2-3; the D is unclear. CDR1 is SGDLS, CDR2 YYNGEE, per germline. The CDR3 sequence is 16 residues long. The ends were cut back, 0 bases at V and 2 bases at J, with 13 bases in the middle.

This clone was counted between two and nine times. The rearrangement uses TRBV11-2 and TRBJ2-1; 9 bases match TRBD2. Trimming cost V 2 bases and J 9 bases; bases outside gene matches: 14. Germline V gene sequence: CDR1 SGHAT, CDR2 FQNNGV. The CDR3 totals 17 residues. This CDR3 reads CASSLQERRGGMGEQFF. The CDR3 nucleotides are TGTGCCAGCAGCTTACAGGAAAGGCGGGGGGGCATGGGTGAGCAGTTCTTC.

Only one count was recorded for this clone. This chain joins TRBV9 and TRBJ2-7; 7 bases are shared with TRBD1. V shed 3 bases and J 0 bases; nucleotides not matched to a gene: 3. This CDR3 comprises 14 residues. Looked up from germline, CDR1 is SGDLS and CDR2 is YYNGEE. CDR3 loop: CASSGTGISYEQYF. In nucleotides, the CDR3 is TGTGCCAGCAGCGGGACAGGTATCTCCTACGAGCAGTACTTC.